This passage covers 13 T cell receptor beta chains from one sample sequenced in a study of T cell changes during pregnancy in multiple sclerosis. The table came from immunoSEQ multiplex PCR; TCRdb's copy has only in-frame clones and leaves some out. The sample has around 32,000 clones, around 91% seen once. The material was CD8+ T cells from peripheral blood mononuclear cells, obtained in the second trimester of pregnancy. These receptors were collected from a female donor in good health, enrolled as a control in a pregnancy study.

This clone showed up just once. The chain carries TRBV19 and TRBJ2-7; 11 bases are a match to TRBD1. The CDR3 runs to 16 residues. The junction had 7 bases not matched to a gene; V was cut back by 5 bases and J by 1 base. The germline CDR1 and CDR2 sequences are LNHDA and SQIVND (reference sequence). CDR3 in amino acids: CASSGQGADFSYEQYF. For the CDR3, the DNA is TGTGCCAGTAGTGGACAGGGGGCCGACTTTTCCTACGAGCAGTACTTC.

The rearrangement links TRBV19 to TRBJ1-1; the D gene is possibly TRBD1 (5 bases). Trimming shortened V by 3 bases and J by 5 bases, and 13 bases separated the two germline ends. Germline V CDR1 and CDR2: LNHDA, SQIVND (reference sequence). The CDR3 is 14 amino acids. This chain's CDR3 is CASSMGGTRTEAFF. CDR3 sequence (DNA): TGTGCCAGTAGTATGGGCGGGACCAGGACTGAAGCTTTCTTT.

This sequence joins TRBV5-5 and TRBJ2-7, with 7 bases that match TRBD1. CDR1 and CDR2 (germline): SGHKS, YYEKEE (reference sequence). The CDR3 has 15 residues. Trimming at V came to 4 bases and at J to 5 bases, leaving 12 bases not matched to a gene. CDR3 DNA sequence: TGTGCCAGCAGCCAAATCGAGGGGGCGAACAACGAGCAGTACTTC. Its protein is CASSQIEGANNEQYF.

V gene TRBV13 combines with J gene TRBJ1-1; D is unresolved. This CDR3 has 16 residues. The germline V gene encodes CDR1 PRHDT and CDR2 FYEKMQ (reference sequence). V lost 5 bases, J lost 2 bases, and 18 bases lay in between. The CDR3 is CASSHSFGWNNTEAFF. As DNA, the CDR3 is TGTGCCAGCAGCCACAGCTTCGGTTGGAACAACACTGAAGCTTTCTTT.

The rearrangement joins TRBV4-2 to TRBJ2-3; 10 nucleotides agree with TRBD1. The V and J ends lost 1 base and 4 bases, in that order; junction bases with no gene match: 8. CDR1 is LGHNA, CDR2 YNFKEQ, per germline. The CDR3 runs 17 residues. The CDR3 spells CASSQGTGTGVADTQYF. The CDR3 DNA sequence: TGTGCCAGCAGCCAAGGGACCGGGACAGGGGTCGCAGATACGCAGTATTTT.

V and J are TRBV6-5 and TRBJ2-5; TRBD2 matches 9 bases. Matching the DNA end better, TRBJ2-7 makes the J call doubtful. There are 15 residues in the CDR3. Germline loops: CDR1 MNHEY, CDR2 SVGAGI. The CDR3 region is CASSRVAGEPYEQYF. CDR3 nucleotide sequence: TGTGCCAGCAGTCGGGTAGCGGGGGAGCCCTACGAGCAGTACTTC.

This clone appeared a single time. The chain is built from TRBV4-1 and TRBJ1-6; 8 bases are shared with TRBD1. V dropped 4 bases and J dropped 10; count of bases not matched to a gene: 9. Germline V gene lookup returns CDR1 MGHRA and CDR2 YSYEKL. The CDR3 covers 15 residues. The CDR3 DNA follows: TGCGCCAGCAGCCCCGCCCAGACAGGGGACTCACCCCTCCACTTT. Protein sequence: CASSPAQTGDSPLHF.

The chain links TRBV7-9 to TRBJ2-3; D gene unclear. V gave up 1 base and J gave up 3 bases, with 5 bases separating them. The CDR3 is made up of 13 amino acids. CDR1 and CDR2 from the germline V gene are SEHNR and FQNEAQ (reference sequence). The CDR3 loop reads CASSLVETDTQYF. CDR3 coding DNA: TGTGCCAGCAGCTTAGTCGAGACAGATACGCAGTATTTT.

The genes are TRBV19 and TRBJ2-1; 7 positions agree with TRBD1. The J segment lost 4 bases and the V segment lost 5 bases, leaving 8 bases of the junction unmatched. Germline CDR1 LNHDA, CDR2 SQIVND (reference sequence). CDR3 length: 15 residues. CDR3 DNA sequence: TGTGCCAGTAGTCCACGGGACAGCCAATACAATGAGCAGTTCTTC. Its translation: CASSPRDSQYNEQFF. Filled out from reference TRBV19 and TRBJ2-1, the complete variable domain reads DGGITQSPKYLFRKEGQNVTLSCEQNLNHDAMYWYRQDPGQGLRLIYYSQIVNDFQKGDIAEGYSVSREKKESFPLTVTSAQKNPTAFYLCASSPRDSQYNEQFFGPGTRLTVL.

The chain is built from TRBV4-1 and TRBJ2-1; 7 bases map to TRBD2. The V gene's germline CDR1 is MGHRA and CDR2 YSYEKL. Trimming took 5 bases from V and 1 from J; bases not matched to a gene: 2. This CDR3 comprises 14 residues. CDR3 residues: CASSGGVSYNEQFF. The CDR3 coding sequence is TGCGCCAGCAGCGGGGGGGTATCCTACAATGAGCAGTTCTTC.

The chain is built from TRBV5-1 and TRBJ1-1; D is uncertain. Germline V gives CDR1 SGHRS, CDR2 YFSETQ. Trimming took off 4 bases at V and 1 base at J, with 17 bases between the two ends. The CDR3 contains 16 residues. CDR3 nucleotide sequence: TGCGCCAGCAGCCGTACTCGAGGGTTGGAGAACACTGAAGCTTTCTTT. Translation: CASSRTRGLENTEAFF.

V is TRBV29-1 and J is TRBJ2-1; TRBD2 matches at 14 bases. The CDR3 consists of 16 residues. Germline V gene data show CDR1 as SQVTM and CDR2 as ANQGSEA. The CDR3 spells CRTTSGGAFENIEQFF. The DNA for the CDR3 is TGCAGGACGACTAGCGGGGGGGCGTTTGAGAACATTGAGCAGTTCTTC.

V is TRBV4-3 and J is TRBJ1-6; the D is unclear. Germline CDR1 LGHNA, CDR2 YSLEER. This CDR3 comprises 15 residues. V lost 6 bases and J 5 bases, leaving 14 bases between the germline ends. The CDR3 reads CASRASRGNNSPLHF. The CDR3, as DNA: TGCGCCAGCAGGGCGAGTCGGGGTAATAATTCACCCCTCCACTTT.